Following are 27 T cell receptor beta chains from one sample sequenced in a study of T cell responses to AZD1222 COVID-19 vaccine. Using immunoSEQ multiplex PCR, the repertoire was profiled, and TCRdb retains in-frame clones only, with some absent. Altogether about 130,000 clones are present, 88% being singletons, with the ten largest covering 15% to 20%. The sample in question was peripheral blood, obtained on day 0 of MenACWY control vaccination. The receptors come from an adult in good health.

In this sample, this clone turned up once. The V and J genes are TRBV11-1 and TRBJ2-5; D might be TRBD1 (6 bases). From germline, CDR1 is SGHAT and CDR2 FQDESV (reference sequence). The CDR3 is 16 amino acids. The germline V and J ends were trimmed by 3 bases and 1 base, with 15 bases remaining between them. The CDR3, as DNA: TGTGCCAGCAGCTTTAGTTCGACAGGAGCCCAAGAGACCCAGTACTTC. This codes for CASSFSSTGAQETQYF.

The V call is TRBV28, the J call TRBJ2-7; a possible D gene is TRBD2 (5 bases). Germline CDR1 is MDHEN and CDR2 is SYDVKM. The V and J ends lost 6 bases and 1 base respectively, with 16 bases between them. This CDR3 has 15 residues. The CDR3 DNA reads TGTGCCAGCAGCCCGGGGAAAGGGTGGTCCTACGAGCAGTACTTC. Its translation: CASSPGKGWSYEQYF.

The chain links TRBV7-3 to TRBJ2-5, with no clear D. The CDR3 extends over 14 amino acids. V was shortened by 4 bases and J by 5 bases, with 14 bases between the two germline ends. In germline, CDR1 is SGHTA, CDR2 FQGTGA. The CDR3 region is CASSSSMAPETQYF. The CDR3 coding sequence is TGTGCCAGCAGCTCGTCTATGGCTCCGGAGACCCAGTACTTC.

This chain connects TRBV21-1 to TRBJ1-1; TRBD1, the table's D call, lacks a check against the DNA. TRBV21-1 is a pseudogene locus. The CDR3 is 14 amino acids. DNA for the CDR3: TGTGCCAGCCTCTTAAGGTACAGCCTCACTGAAGCTTTCTTT. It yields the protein CASLLRYSLTEAFF.

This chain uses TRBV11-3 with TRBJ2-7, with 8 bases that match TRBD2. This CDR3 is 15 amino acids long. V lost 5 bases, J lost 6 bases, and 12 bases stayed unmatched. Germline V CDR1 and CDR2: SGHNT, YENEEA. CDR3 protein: CASSPSTSGSAEQYF. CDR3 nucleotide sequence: TGTGCCAGCAGCCCTAGCACCAGCGGGAGTGCCGAGCAGTACTTC.

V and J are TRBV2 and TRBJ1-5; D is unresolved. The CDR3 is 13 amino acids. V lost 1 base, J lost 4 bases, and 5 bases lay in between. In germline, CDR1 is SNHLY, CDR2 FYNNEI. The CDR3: CASSEGQNQPQHF. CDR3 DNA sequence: TGTGCCAGCAGTGAAGGGCAGAATCAGCCCCAGCATTTT.

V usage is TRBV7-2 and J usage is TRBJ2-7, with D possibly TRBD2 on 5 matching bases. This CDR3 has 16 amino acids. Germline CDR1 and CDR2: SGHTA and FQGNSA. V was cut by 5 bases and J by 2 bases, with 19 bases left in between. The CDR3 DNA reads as TGTGCCAGCAGCCTTACGGGGTTTCAGGCCACCTACGAGCAGTACTTC. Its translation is CASSLTGFQATYEQYF.

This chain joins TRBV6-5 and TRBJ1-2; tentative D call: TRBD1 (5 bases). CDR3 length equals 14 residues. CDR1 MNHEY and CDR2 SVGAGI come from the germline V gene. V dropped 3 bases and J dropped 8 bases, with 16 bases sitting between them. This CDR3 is CASSYYQGSGGYTF. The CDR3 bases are TGTGCCAGCAGTTATTACCAGGGCTCGGGCGGCTACACCTTC.

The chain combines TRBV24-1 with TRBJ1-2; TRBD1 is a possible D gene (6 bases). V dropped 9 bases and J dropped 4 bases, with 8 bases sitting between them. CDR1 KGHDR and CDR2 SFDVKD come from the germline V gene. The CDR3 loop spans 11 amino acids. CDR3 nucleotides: TGTGCCACCGGGGGCCCCTATGGCTACACCTTC. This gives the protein CATGGPYGYTF.

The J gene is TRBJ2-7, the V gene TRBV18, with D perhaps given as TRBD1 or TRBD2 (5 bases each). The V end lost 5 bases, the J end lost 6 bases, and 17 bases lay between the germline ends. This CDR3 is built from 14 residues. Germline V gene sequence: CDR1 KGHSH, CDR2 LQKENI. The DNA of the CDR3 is TGTGCCAGCTCAGCGAACGTTGGGGGAAGCGAGCAGTACTTC. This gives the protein CASSANVGGSEQYF.

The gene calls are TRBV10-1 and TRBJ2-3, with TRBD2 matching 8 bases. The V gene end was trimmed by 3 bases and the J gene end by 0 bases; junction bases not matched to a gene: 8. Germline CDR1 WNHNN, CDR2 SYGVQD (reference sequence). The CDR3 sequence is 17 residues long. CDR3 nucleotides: TGCGCCAGCAGTGAAATTTACGCGGGAGGCAGCACAGATACGCAGTATTTT. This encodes CASSEIYAGGSTDTQYF.

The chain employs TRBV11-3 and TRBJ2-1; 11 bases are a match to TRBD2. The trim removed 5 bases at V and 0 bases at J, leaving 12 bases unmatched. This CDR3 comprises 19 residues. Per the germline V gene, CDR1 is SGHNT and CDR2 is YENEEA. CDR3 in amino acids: CASSPTGTSGAHSYNEQFF. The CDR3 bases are TGTGCCAGCAGCCCGACCGGGACTAGCGGAGCCCACTCCTACAATGAGCAGTTCTTC.

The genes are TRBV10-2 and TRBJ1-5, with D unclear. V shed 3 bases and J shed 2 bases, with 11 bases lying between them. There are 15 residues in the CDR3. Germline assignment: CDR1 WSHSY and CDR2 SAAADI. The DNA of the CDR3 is TGCGCCAGCAGTGAATGGGGTGTAGGCAATCAGCCCCAGCATTTT. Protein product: CASSEWGVGNQPQHF.

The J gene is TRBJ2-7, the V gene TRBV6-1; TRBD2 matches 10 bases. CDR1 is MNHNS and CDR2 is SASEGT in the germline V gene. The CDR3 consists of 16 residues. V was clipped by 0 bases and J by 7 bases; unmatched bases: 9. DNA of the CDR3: TGTGCCAGCAGTGAAGCGGGGACTAGCGCTCGTGGTGAGCAGTACTTC. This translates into CASSEAGTSARGEQYF.

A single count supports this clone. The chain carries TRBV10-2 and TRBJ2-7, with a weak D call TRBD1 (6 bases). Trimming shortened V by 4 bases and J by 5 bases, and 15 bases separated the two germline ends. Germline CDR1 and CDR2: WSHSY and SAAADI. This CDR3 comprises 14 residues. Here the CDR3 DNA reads TGCGCCAGCAGTGTTACAGGTGACAGGCACGAGCAGTACTTC. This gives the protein CASSVTGDRHEQYF.

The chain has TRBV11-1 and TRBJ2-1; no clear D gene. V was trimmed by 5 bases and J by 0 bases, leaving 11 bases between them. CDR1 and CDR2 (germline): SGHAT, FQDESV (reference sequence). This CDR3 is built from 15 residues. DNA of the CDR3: TGTGCCAGCAGCCCAACAGAGTACTCCTACAATGAGCAGTTCTTC. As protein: CASSPTEYSYNEQFF.

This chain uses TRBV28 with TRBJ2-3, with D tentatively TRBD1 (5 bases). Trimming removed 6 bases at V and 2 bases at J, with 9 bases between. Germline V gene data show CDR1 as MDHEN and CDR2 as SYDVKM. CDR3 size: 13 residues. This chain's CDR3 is CASRSTATDTQYF. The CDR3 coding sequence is TGTGCCAGCAGGTCGACAGCCACAGATACGCAGTATTTT.

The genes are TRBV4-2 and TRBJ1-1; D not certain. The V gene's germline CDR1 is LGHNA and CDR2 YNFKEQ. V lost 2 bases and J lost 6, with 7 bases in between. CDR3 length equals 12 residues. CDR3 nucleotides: TGTGCCAGCAGCCAAAGTAGATCTGAAGCTTTCTTT. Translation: CASSQSRSEAFF.

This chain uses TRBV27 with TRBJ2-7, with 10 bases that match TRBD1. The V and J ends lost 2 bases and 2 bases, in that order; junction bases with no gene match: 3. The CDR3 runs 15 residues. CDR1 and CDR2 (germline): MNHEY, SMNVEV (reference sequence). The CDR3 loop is CASSLGGQGPYEQYF. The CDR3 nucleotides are TGTGCCAGCAGTTTAGGGGGACAGGGGCCCTACGAGCAGTACTTC.

DNA of the CDR3: TGTGCCAGCAGTCGGCTAGCGGGAGGAACCGAGACCCAGTACTTC. Residues: CASSRLAGGTETQYF. J is TRBJ2-5 and V is TRBV6-5, with 11 positions matching TRBD2. V trimming: 5 bases; J trimming: 5 bases; junction bases outside the gene matches: 7. The germline V gene encodes CDR1 MNHEY and CDR2 SVGAGI. The CDR3 consists of 15 residues.

CDR3 amino acids: CASSLLVRVDGYTF. CDR3 bases: TGTGCCAGCAGTTTATTGGTTCGGGTCGATGGCTACACCTTC. The gene calls are TRBV28 and TRBJ1-2, with D uncertain. CDR1 and CDR2 from the germline V gene are MDHEN and SYDVKM. Trimming took off 1 base at V and 6 bases at J, with 12 bases between the two ends. The CDR3 has 14 residues.

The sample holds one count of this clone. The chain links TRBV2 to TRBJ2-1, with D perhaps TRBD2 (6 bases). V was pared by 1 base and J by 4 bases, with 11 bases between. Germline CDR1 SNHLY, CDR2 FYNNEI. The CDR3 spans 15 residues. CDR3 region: CASSEGLALYNEQFF. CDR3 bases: TGTGCCAGCAGTGAAGGGCTAGCGCTTTACAATGAGCAGTTCTTC.

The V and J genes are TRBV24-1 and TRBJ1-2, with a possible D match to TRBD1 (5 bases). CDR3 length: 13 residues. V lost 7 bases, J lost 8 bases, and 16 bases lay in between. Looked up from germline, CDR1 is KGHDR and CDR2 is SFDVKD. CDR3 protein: CATRGRGERGYTF. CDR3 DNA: TGTGCCACCAGGGGTAGGGGAGAACGCGGCTACACCTTC.

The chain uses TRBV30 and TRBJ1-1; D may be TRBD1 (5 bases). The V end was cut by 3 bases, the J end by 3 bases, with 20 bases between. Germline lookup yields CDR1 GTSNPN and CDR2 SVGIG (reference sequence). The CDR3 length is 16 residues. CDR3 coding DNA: TGTGCCTGGAGCTCTGGGGGTAGTGGTAAGGACACTGAAGCTTTCTTT. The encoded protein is CAWSSGGSGKDTEAFF.

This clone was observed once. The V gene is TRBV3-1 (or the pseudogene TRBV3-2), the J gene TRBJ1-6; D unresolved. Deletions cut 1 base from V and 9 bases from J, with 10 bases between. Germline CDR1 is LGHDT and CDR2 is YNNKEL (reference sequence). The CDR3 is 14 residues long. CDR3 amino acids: CASSQVEGISPLHF. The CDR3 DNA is TGTGCCAGCAGCCAAGTGGAAGGGATTTCACCCCTCCACTTT.

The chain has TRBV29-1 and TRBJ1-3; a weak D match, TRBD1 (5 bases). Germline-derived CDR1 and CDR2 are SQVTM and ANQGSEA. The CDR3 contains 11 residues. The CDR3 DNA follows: TGCAGTTCAGGGACTGGAAACACCATATATTTT. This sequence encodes CSSGTGNTIYF. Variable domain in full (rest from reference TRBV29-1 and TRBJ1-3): SAVISQKPSRDICQRGTSLTIQCQVDSQVTMMFWYRQQPGQSLTLIATANQGSEATYESGFVIDKFPISRPNLTFSTLTVSNMSPEDSSIYLCSSGTGNTIYFGEGSWLTVV.

CDR3 amino acids: CASSIQDRGIQPQHF. As DNA, the CDR3 is TGTGCCAGTAGTATCCAGGACAGGGGTATTCAGCCCCAGCATTTT. The chain combines TRBV19 with TRBJ1-5; 9 nucleotides agree with TRBD1. CDR1 is LNHDA and CDR2 is SQIVND in the germline V gene (reference sequence). This CDR3 contains 15 residues. Trimming cost V 3 bases and J 6 bases; bases outside gene matches: 6.